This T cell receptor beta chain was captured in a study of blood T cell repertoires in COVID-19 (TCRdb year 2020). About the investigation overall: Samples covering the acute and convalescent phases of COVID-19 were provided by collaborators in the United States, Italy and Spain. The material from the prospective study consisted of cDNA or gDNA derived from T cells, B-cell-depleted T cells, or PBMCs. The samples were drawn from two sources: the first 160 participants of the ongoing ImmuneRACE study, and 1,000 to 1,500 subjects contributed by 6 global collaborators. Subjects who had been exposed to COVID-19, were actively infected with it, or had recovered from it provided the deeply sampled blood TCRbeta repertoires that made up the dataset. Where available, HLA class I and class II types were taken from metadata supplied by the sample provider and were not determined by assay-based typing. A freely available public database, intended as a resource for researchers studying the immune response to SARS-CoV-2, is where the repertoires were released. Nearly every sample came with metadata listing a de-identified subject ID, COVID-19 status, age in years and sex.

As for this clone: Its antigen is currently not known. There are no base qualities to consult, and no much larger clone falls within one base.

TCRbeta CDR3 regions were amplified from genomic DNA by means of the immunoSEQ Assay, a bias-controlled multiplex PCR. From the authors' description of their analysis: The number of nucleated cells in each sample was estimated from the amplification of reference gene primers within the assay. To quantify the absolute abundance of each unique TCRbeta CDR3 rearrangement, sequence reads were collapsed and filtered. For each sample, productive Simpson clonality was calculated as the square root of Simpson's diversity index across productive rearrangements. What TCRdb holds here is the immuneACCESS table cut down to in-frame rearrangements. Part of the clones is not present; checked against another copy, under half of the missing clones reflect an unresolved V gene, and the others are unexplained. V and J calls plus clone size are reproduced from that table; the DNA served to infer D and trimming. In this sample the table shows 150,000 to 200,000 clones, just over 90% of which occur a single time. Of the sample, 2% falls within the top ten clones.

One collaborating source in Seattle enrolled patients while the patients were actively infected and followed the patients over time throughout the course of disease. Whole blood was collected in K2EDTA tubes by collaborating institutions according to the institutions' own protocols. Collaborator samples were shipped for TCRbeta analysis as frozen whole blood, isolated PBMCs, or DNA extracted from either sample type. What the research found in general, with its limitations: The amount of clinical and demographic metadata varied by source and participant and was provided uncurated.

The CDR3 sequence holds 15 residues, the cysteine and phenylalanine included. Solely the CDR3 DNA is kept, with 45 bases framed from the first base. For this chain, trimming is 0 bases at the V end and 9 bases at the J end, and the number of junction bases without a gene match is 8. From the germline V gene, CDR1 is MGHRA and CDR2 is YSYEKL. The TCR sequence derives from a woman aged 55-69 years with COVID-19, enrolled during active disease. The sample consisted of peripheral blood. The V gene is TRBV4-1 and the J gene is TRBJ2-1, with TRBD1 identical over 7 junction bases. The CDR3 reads CASSQDFGTEGEQFF. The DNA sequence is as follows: TGCGCCAGCAGCCAAGACTTCGGGACAGAAGGTGAGCAGTTCTTC.